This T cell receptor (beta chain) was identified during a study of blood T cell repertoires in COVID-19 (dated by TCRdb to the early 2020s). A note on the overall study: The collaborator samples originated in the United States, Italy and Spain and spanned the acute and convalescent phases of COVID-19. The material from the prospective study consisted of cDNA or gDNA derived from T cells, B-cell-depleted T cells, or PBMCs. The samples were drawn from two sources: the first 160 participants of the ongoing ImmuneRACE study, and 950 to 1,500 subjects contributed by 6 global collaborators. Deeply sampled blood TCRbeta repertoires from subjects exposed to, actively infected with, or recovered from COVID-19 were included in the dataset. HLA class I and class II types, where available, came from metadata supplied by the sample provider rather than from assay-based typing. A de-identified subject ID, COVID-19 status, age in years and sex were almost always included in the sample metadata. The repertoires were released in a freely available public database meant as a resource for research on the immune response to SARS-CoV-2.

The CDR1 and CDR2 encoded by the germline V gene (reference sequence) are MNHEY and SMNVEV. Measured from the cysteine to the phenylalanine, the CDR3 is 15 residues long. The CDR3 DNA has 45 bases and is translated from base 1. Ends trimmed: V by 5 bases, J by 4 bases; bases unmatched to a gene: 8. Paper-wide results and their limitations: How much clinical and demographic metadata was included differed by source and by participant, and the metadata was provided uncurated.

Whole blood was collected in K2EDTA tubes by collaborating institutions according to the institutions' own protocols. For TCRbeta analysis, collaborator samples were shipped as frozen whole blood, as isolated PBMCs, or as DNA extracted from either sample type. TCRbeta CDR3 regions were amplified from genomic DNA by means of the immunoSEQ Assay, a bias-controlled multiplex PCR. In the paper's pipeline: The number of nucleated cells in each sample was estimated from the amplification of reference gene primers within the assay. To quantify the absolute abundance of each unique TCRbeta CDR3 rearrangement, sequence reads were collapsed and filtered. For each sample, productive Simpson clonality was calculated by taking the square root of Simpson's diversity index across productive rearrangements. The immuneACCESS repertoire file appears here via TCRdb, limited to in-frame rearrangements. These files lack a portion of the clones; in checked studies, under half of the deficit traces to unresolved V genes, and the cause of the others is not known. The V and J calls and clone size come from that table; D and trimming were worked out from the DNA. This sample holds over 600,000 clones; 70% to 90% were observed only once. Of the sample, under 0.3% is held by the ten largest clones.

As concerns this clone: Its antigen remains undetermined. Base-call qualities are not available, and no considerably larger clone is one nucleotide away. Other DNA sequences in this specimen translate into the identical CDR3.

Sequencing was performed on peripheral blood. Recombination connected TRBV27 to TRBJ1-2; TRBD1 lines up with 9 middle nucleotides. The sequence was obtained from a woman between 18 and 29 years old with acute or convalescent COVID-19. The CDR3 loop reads CASSPGQGKGYGYTF. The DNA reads TGTGCCAGCAGTCCCGGACAGGGGAAGGGCTATGGCTACACCTTC.